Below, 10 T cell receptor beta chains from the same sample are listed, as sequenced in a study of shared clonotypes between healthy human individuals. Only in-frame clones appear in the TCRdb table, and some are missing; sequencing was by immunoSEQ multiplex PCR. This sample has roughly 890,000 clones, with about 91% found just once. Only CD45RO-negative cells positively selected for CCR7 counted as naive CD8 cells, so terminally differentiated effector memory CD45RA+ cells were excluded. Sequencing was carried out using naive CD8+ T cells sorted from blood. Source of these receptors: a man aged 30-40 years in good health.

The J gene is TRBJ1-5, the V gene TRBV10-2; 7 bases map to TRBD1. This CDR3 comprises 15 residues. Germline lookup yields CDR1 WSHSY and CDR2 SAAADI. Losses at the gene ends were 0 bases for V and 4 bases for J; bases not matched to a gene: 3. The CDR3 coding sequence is TGCGCCAGCAGTGAGTCGACAGGGAAGAATCAGCCCCAGCATTTT. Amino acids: CASSESTGKNQPQHF.

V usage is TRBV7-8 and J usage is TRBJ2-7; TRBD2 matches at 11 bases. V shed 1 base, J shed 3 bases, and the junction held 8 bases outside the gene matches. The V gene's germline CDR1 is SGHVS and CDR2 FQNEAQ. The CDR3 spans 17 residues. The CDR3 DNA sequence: TGTGCCAGCAGCTTAGTACTAGCGGGAGTGATGGGCTACGAGCAGTACTTC. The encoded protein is CASSLVLAGVMGYEQYF. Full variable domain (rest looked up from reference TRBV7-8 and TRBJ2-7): GAGVSQSPRYKVAKRGQDVALRCDPISGHVSLFWYQQALGQGPEFLTYFQNEAQLDKSGLPSDRFFAERPEGSVSTLKIQRTQQEDSAVYLCASSLVLAGVMGYEQYFGPGTRLTVT.

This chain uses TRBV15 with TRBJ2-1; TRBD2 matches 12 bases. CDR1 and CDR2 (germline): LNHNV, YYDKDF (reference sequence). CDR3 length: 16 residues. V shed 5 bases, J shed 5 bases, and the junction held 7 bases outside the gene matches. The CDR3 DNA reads TGTGCCACCAGCGCCAGACTAGCGGGAGTAAACAATGAGCAGTTCTTC. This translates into CATSARLAGVNNEQFF. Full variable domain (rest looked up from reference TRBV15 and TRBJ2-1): DAMVIQNPRYQVTQFGKPVTLSCSQTLNHNVMYWYQQKSSQAPKLLFHYYDKDFNNEADTPDNFQSRRPNTSFCFLDIRSPGLGDTAMYLCATSARLAGVNNEQFFGPGTRLTVL.

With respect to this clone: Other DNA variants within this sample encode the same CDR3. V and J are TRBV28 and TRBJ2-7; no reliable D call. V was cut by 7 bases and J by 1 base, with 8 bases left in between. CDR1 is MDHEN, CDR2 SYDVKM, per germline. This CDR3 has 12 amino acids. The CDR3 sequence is CASKAISYEQYF. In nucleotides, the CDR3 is TGTGCCAGCAAAGCGATTTCCTACGAGCAGTACTTC.

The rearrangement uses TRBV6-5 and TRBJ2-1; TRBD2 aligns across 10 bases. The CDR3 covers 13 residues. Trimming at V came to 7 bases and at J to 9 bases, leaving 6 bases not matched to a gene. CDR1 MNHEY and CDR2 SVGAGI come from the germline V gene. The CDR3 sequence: CASKRGLAIEQFF. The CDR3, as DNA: TGTGCCAGCAAGAGGGGACTAGCGATTGAGCAGTTCTTC.

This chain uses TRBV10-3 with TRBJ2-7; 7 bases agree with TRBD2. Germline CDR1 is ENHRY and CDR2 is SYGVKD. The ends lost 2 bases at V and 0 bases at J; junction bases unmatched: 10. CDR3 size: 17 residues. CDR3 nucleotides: TGTGCCATCAGTGAGGGAACTAGCGTTAAAAGCTCCTACGAGCAGTACTTC. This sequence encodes CAISEGTSVKSSYEQYF.

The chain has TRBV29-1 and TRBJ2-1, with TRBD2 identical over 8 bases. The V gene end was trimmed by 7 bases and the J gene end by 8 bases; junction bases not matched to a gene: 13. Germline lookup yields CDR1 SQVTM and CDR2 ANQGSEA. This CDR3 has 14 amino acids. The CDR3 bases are TGCAGCGGAGAAGCAGCGGGAGTTGGCGATGAGCAGTTCTTC. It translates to CSGEAAGVGDEQFF.

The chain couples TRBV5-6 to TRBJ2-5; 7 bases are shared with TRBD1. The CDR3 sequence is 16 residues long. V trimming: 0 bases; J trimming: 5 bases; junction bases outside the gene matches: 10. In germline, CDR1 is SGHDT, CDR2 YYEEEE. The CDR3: CASSLGGGMIGETQYF. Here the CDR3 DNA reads TGTGCCAGCAGCTTGGGAGGGGGCATGATCGGGGAGACCCAGTACTTC.

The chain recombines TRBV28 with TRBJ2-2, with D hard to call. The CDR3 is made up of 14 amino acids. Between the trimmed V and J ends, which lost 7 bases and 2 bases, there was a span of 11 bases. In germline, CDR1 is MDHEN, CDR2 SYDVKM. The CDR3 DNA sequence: TGTGCCAGCAACCCTCTGGCCAACACCGGGGAGCTGTTTTTT. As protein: CASNPLANTGELFF.

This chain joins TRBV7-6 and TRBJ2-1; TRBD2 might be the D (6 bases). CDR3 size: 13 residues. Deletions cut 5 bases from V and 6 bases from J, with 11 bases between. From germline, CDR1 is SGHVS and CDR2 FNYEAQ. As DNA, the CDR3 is TGTGCCAGCAGCCCCGGGACTCTCAATGAGCAGTTCTTC. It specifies CASSPGTLNEQFF.